These 13 T cell receptor beta chains share one sample of origin, sequenced in a study of Ad26.COV2.S vaccination and SARS-CoV-2 variants. Sequencing was performed with immunoSEQ multiplex PCR; in TCRdb, only in-frame clones are kept and a portion is missing. The top ten clones hold about 1.5% of a sample with some 640,000 clones, roughly nine tenths of them seen once. Noted treatment: roughly 20 received Ad26.COV2.S at low or high dose, single or two shots; about five received placebo; per-sample allocation not given. Sampling was performed 63 days after the first vaccine or placebo injection. Specimen: peripheral blood, collected in a trial of Ad26.COV2.S vaccine versus placebo. The receptors were sampled from a person between 18 and 65 years old who received the Ad26.COV2.S COVID-19 vaccine or a placebo.

The chain recombines TRBV15 with TRBJ2-1; TRBD2 aligns across 7 bases. This CDR3 has 15 residues. Germline V CDR1 and CDR2: LNHNV, YYDKDF (reference sequence). Trimming removed 5 bases from V and 9 bases from J; junction bases left unmatched: 13. The CDR3 loop is CATSRGAGVGAEQFF. CDR3 DNA sequence: TGTGCCACCAGCCGAGGTGCGGGAGTTGGGGCTGAGCAGTTCTTC.

The V gene is TRBV7-9, the J gene TRBJ2-1; D is unclear. This CDR3 comprises 14 residues. CDR1 is SEHNR, CDR2 FQNEAQ, per germline (reference sequence). Trimming took 4 bases from V and 7 from J, leaving 14 bases between them. CDR3 DNA sequence: TGTGCCAGCAGCTACATGGCGCCCCTTAATGAGCAGTTCTTC. Its translation is CASSYMAPLNEQFF.

This rearrangement joins TRBV3-1 (or the pseudogene TRBV3-2) to TRBJ1-1; 7 bases fit TRBD1. Germline CDR1 reads LGHDT; CDR2 reads YNNKEL (reference sequence). This CDR3 comprises 16 residues. After removal of 0 bases from V and 7 bases from J, the junction contained 11 bases not matched to a gene. The chain's CDR3 is CASSQDPGTAGFEAFF. The CDR3 DNA is TGTGCCAGCAGCCAAGATCCCGGGACAGCGGGATTTGAAGCTTTCTTT.

The V and J genes are TRBV9 and TRBJ1-2, with D tentatively TRBD1 (6 bases). The ends were cut back, 2 bases at V and 0 bases at J, with 8 bases in the middle. The germline V gene encodes CDR1 SGDLS and CDR2 YYNGEE. The CDR3 contains 14 residues. CDR3 amino acids: CASSVTGSNYGYTF. CDR3 nucleotides: TGTGCCAGCAGCGTGACAGGCTCTAACTATGGCTACACCTTC. The full variable domain, its missing parts supplied by reference TRBV9 and TRBJ1-2, is DSGVTQTPKHLITATGQRVTLRCSPRSGDLSVYWYQQSLDQGLQFLIQYYNGEERAKGNILERFSAQQFPDLHSELNLSSLELGDSALYFCASSVTGSNYGYTFGSGTRLTVV.

The chain joins TRBV2 to TRBJ1-5, with a possible D match to TRBD1 (6 bases). Germline assignment: CDR1 SNHLY and CDR2 FYNNEI. The V and J ends lost 4 bases and 6 bases respectively, with 16 bases between them. The CDR3 runs to 15 residues. The DNA for the CDR3 is TGTGCCAGCAGTGCCGTAGGGGGTAGGTTTCAGCCCCAGCATTTT. Translating it yields CASSAVGGRFQPQHF.

The chain carries TRBV27 and TRBJ2-1; 9 bases are shared with TRBD2. Trimming took 4 bases from V and 5 from J; bases not matched to a gene: 6. This CDR3 spans 15 amino acids. Looked up from germline, CDR1 is MNHEY and CDR2 is SMNVEV (reference sequence). The CDR3 DNA is TGTGCCAGCAGTTCAGCGCTAGCGGGGCACAATGAGCAGTTCTTC. This codes for CASSSALAGHNEQFF.

Worth noting for this clone: Other DNA sequences from this sample encode an identical CDR3 as well. The chain couples TRBV9 to TRBJ2-3; D not resolved. The V gene's germline CDR1 is SGDLS and CDR2 YYNGEE. Trimming shortened V by 0 bases and J by 0 bases, and 2 bases separated the two germline ends. This CDR3 is 13 amino acids long. CDR3 nucleotides: TGTGCCAGCAGCGTAGGCAGCACAGATACGCAGTATTTT. The encoded protein is CASSVGSTDTQYF.

The J gene is TRBJ1-2, the V gene TRBV27; TRBD1 might be the D (5 bases). Germline-derived CDR1 and CDR2 are MNHEY and SMNVEV (reference sequence). CDR3 size: 17 residues. V was shortened by 0 bases and J by 4 bases, with 18 bases between the two germline ends. This chain's CDR3 is CASSLSPAGGNVYGYTF. The DNA for the CDR3 is TGTGCCAGCAGTTTATCACCCGCGGGGGGTAACGTCTATGGCTACACCTTC.

V usage is TRBV7-9 and J usage is TRBJ2-2; 11 bases line up with TRBD1. CDR3 length: 17 residues. Germline-derived CDR1 and CDR2 are SEHNR and FQNEAQ (reference sequence). After removal of 5 bases from V and 1 base from J, the junction contained 6 bases not matched to a gene. The CDR3 DNA sequence: TGTGCCAGCAGCCGTGGACAGGGGGCCTTGAACACCGGGGAGCTGTTTTTT. Translated: CASSRGQGALNTGELFF.

The CDR3 loop is CASRHRDRDSGNTIYF. CDR3 sequence (DNA): TGTGCCAGCAGACACCGGGACAGAGACTCTGGAAACACCATATATTTT. The chain couples TRBV7-9 to TRBJ1-3, with TRBD1 matching 7 bases. V gave up 6 bases and J gave up 0 bases; unmatched junction bases: 8. CDR1 and CDR2 from the germline V gene are SEHNR and FQNEAQ (reference sequence). The CDR3 length is 16 residues.

As for this clone: The same CDR3 also results from other DNA sequences found in this sample. This chain uses TRBV5-1 with TRBJ2-1; 10 bases map to TRBD1. This CDR3 comprises 15 residues. Germline V gives CDR1 SGHRS, CDR2 YFSETQ. Trimming took 1 base from V and 6 from J; bases not matched to a gene: 4. CDR3 nucleotide sequence: TGCGCCAGCAGCTTGCCTGGGACAGGGGCCAATGAGCAGTTCTTC. Its protein is CASSLPGTGANEQFF.

The chain carries TRBV2 and TRBJ2-7, with a tentative D call TRBD1 (5 bases). Germline-derived CDR1 and CDR2 are SNHLY and FYNNEI. CDR3 length: 13 amino acids. V dropped 3 bases and J dropped 2 bases, with 8 bases sitting between them. The CDR3 coding sequence is TGTGCCAGCAGTGATGTGACAGCCTACGAGCAGTACTTC. As protein: CASSDVTAYEQYF.

This clone has more than one count but fewer than ten. The V gene is TRBV7-9, the J gene TRBJ1-2, with D possibly TRBD1 on 6 matching bases. Trimming removed 1 base from V and 4 bases from J, with 7 bases in between. The CDR3 covers 13 residues. CDR1 is SEHNR and CDR2 is FQNEAQ in the germline V gene (reference sequence). The CDR3 DNA reads TGTGCCAGCAGCTTAGAGGGGGGCTATGGCTACACCTTC. It yields the protein CASSLEGGYGYTF.